The 6 T cell receptor beta chains presented below share a single source sample, sequenced in a study of T cell repertoires in cytomegalovirus infection. MiXCR was run by TCRdb on the reads, yielding one entry per CDR3 protein. The data contain about 200,000 distinct CDR3 sequences, roughly 9.8% of them singletons. What was sequenced was PBMCs. These receptor sequences come from a human donor in good health (CMV status not recorded). Some clones in this sample may be carry-over from other donors' samples.

The rearrangement links TRBV7-7 to TRBJ1-1; no clear D gene. The CDR3 has 14 amino acids. V gave up 10 bases and J gave up 4 bases, with 19 bases separating them. The germline V gene has CDR1 SSHAT and CDR2 FNYEAQ (reference sequence). CDR3 in amino acids: CATTAFGRATEAFF. The CDR3 region has the DNA TGTGCCACCACAGCTTTCGGGCGCGCCACTGAAGCTTTCTTT.

This clonotype turned up a few times. The rearrangement uses TRBV28 and TRBJ1-5; 9 nucleotides match TRBD1. Germline V CDR1 and CDR2: MDHEN, SYDVKM. V lost 2 bases and J lost 0; bases outside the gene matches: 5. CDR3 length equals 17 residues. CDR3 DNA: TGTGCCAGCAGTTTAACCCTGGGACAGGGTAGCAATCAGCCCCAGCATTTT. Its protein is CASSLTLGQGSNQPQHF.

This clonotype was counted many times. CDR3 region: CASRGTGWDGALHF. The CDR3 DNA reads as TGTGCCAGTAGGGGTACAGGTTGGGACGGAGCCCTCCACTTT. This chain joins TRBV19 and TRBJ1-6; weak D call: TRBD1 (5 bases). Germline loops: CDR1 LNHDA, CDR2 SQIVND (reference sequence). V dropped 6 bases and J dropped 14 bases, with 20 bases sitting between them. CDR3 length: 14 residues. The whole variable domain, filled in from reference TRBV19 and TRBJ1-6, reads DGGITQSPKYLFRKEGQNVTLSCEQNLNHDAMYWYRQDPGQGLRLIYYSQIVNDFQKGDIAEGYSVSREKKESFPLTVTSAQKNPTAFYLCASRGTGWDGALHFGNGTRLTVT.

This clonotype was picked up many times. The V and J genes are TRBV28 and TRBJ2-2; 7 bases match TRBD1. Trimming at V came to 7 bases and at J to 5 bases, leaving 22 bases not matched to a gene. This CDR3 is 19 amino acids long. The V gene's germline CDR1 is MDHEN and CDR2 SYDVKM. CDR3 residues: CASIEGLTGFSPSTGELFF. The DNA of the CDR3 is TGTGCCAGCATAGAGGGGCTGACAGGGTTCAGTCCTTCAACCGGGGAGCTGTTTTTT.

This sequence joins TRBV7-9 and TRBJ2-7; D ambiguous. V lost 4 bases to trimming and J lost 2 bases, with 9 bases between them. Per the germline V gene, CDR1 is SEHNR and CDR2 is FQNEAQ (reference sequence). The CDR3 extends over 13 amino acids. The CDR3 reads CASSYTLPYEQYF. CDR3 bases: TGTGCCAGCAGCTACACATTACCCTACGAGCAGTACTTC.

V usage is TRBV6-2 or TRBV6-3 and J usage is TRBJ2-5, with 7 bases aligning to TRBD2. Germline V gene lookup returns CDR1 MNHEY and CDR2 SVGEGT. CDR3 length: 15 residues. V gave up 6 bases and J gave up 7 bases; unmatched junction bases: 14. The CDR3 DNA reads TGTGCCAGCAGGTCCTTAGCGGGCGGTTCAGGGACCCAGTACTTC. This sequence encodes CASRSLAGGSGTQYF.